This TCR beta chain derives from a study of cytomegalovirus exposure and HLA in healthy donors. Regarding the study as a whole: Across donors, presence/absence analyses took sequencing depth to be roughly uniform. Associated with cytomegalovirus, according to the listing, were 150 to 200 TCR beta chains. A previous analysis found most TCR beta V segments productive roughly 87% or roughly 30% of the time.

The CDR3 length is 16 residues. Trimming at V came to 5 bases and at J to 7 bases, leaving 7 bases not matched to a gene. Germline-derived CDR1 and CDR2 are KGHSH and LQKENI. Concerning this clone itself: The target antigen is unknown.

Amplification used 60 Vbeta primers and 13 Jbeta primers. The protocol was immunoSEQ multiplex PCR, while the TCRdb copy is restricted to in-frame clones and leaves out a portion. The table shows about 130,000 clones, with 17% occurring only once. The sample was PBMCs. The J gene is TRBJ2-2, the V gene TRBV18, with 13 bases matching TRBD2. The receptor was derived from a female donor in good health and CMV-seropositive. The CDR3 DNA reads TGTGCCAGCTCAGAAGGACTAGCGGGAGTGATCGGGGAGCTGTTTTTT. It translates to CASSEGLAGVIGELFF.